The next 29 T cell receptor beta chains were all read from a single sample in a study of human T cells and chemical hapten exposure. The time point was: pre-sensitization, week 0. Treatment reported: therapeutic diphenylcyclopropenone sensitization with weekly scalp DPC. One entry per CDR3 protein results from TCRdb running MiXCR on the RACE reads. The sample yields 180,000 or so distinct CDR3 sequences, under 35% seen once. This specimen was whole blood, taken in connection with sensitization to the hapten diphenylcyclopropenone (DPC). All receptors derive from a woman younger than 45 with alopecia areata. Some clones in this sample may be carry-over from other donors' samples.

J is TRBJ1-5 and V is TRBV27, with D uncertain. The length of the CDR3 is 15 residues. Trimming shortened V by 3 bases and J by 0 bases, and 9 bases separated the two germline ends. CDR1 and CDR2 (germline): MNHEY, SMNVEV (reference sequence). The CDR3 is CASSLSSYSNQPQHF. CDR3 DNA: TGTGCCAGCAGTTTGTCGAGCTATAGCAATCAGCCCCAGCATTTT.

A few counts support this clonotype. The rearrangement links TRBV29-1 to TRBJ1-2, with TRBD1 matching over 8 bases. Germline trimming cut 6 bases from V and 7 bases from J; bases unmatched to any gene: 10. The CDR3 is 13 residues long. Germline V lookup: CDR1 SQVTM, CDR2 ANQGSEA. CDR3 DNA: TGCAGCGTACGAAGACAGGGGATGAGTGGCTACACCTTC. Its protein product is CSVRRQGMSGYTF.

This clonotype was detected only a few times. The chain couples TRBV20-1 to TRBJ2-4; D assignment may be TRBD1 or TRBD2 (5 bases each). V was shortened by 6 bases and J by 2 bases, with 11 bases between the two germline ends. Germline CDR1 reads DFQATT; CDR2 reads SNEGSKA (reference sequence). The CDR3 is made up of 13 amino acids. The DNA of the CDR3 is TGCAGTGCGGGGACGATTTCCAAAAACATTCAGTACTTC. Translation gives CSAGTISKNIQYF.

The genes are TRBV28 and TRBJ1-6; no firm D call. The ends were cut back, 10 bases at V and 4 bases at J, with 11 bases in the middle. The CDR3 is made up of 13 amino acids. The V gene's germline CDR1 is MDHEN and CDR2 SYDVKM. In nucleotides, the CDR3 is TGTGCCACCGATAGTTCTTATAATTCACCCCTCCACTTT. It is translated as CATDSSYNSPLHF.

This rearrangement joins TRBV20-1 to TRBJ2-7, with 10 nucleotides matching TRBD1. Per the germline V gene, CDR1 is DFQATT and CDR2 is SNEGSKA (reference sequence). This CDR3 has 13 amino acids. The J segment lost 5 bases and the V segment lost 6 bases, leaving 7 bases of the junction unmatched. The CDR3 spells CSAPKGTGDEQYF. The CDR3 DNA is TGCAGTGCCCCGAAGGGGACAGGGGACGAGCAGTACTTC.

This clonotype showed up just a few times. V is TRBV6-2 or TRBV6-3 and J is TRBJ1-1, with a possible D match to TRBD1 (5 bases). This CDR3 spans 14 amino acids. Germline V gene sequence: CDR1 MNHEY, CDR2 SVGEGT. The V and J ends lost 3 bases and 5 bases respectively, with 13 bases between them. The CDR3 DNA sequence: TGTGCCAGCAGTTATAATGGGGCCGGTACTGAAGCTTTCTTT. Translating gives CASSYNGAGTEAFF.

This clonotype was seen more than once but under ten times. The J gene is TRBJ2-5, the V gene TRBV2; D possibly corresponds to TRBD1 (5 bases). The CDR3 sequence is 13 residues long. The V and J ends lost 3 bases and 7 bases respectively, with 12 bases between them. Per the germline V gene, CDR1 is SNHLY and CDR2 is FYNNEI. The CDR3 DNA is TGTGCCAGCAGTGACAGGGATCAGGGGACCCAGTACTTC. Its protein is CASSDRDQGTQYF.

This clonotype has more than one count but fewer than ten. The chain recombines TRBV11-2 with TRBJ2-7, with a possible D match to TRBD2 (5 bases). Trimming cost V 2 bases and J 4 bases, with 12 bases left between them. In germline, CDR1 is SGHAT, CDR2 FQNNGV. CDR3 length: 14 amino acids. The CDR3 region has the DNA TGTGCCAGCAGCTTACGTCCGGGGTTATACGAGCAGTACTTC. It encodes CASSLRPGLYEQYF.

This clonotype was counted a few times. The chain links TRBV28 to TRBJ1-5, with 7 bases matching TRBD1. This CDR3 contains 14 residues. The junction had 8 bases not matched to a gene; V was cut back by 6 bases and J by 6 bases. From germline, CDR1 is MDHEN and CDR2 SYDVKM. This chain's CDR3 is CASSRDRAGQPQHF. The CDR3, as DNA: TGTGCCAGCAGCCGCGACAGGGCAGGTCAGCCCCAGCATTTT.

This clonotype came up a few times. The chain recombines TRBV27 with TRBJ2-7; no clear D. CDR1 MNHEY and CDR2 SMNVEV come from the germline V gene (reference sequence). The germline V and J ends were trimmed by 4 bases and 0 bases, with 7 bases remaining between them. The CDR3 consists of 13 residues. For the CDR3, the DNA is TGTGCCAGCAGTTCCCGGGCCTCCTACGAGCAGTACTTC. Its protein is CASSSRASYEQYF.

The rearrangement uses TRBV12-3 or TRBV12-4 and TRBJ2-3, with D maybe TRBD1 (5 bases). V was shortened by 6 bases and J by 6 bases, with 10 bases between the two germline ends. CDR3 length equals 12 residues. The chain's CDR3 is CASRQDMDTQYF. DNA of the CDR3: TGTGCCAGCAGACAGGACATGGATACGCAGTATTTT.

The rearrangement uses TRBV29-1 and TRBJ2-5; D is undetermined. The length of the CDR3 is 10 residues. V lost 6 bases and J 5 bases, leaving 7 bases between the germline ends. Germline V lookup: CDR1 SQVTM, CDR2 ANQGSEA. CDR3 region: CSVGGETQYF. CDR3 nucleotides: TGCAGCGTGGGTGGGGAGACCCAGTACTTC.

This CDR3 is CASSFYEYGYTF. CDR3 in DNA: TGTGCCAGCAGCTTTTACGAGTATGGCTACACCTTC. V and J are TRBV11-2 and TRBJ1-2; D unresolved. The CDR3 consists of 12 residues. Trimming took off 3 bases at V and 5 bases at J, with 7 bases between the two ends. Germline V gives CDR1 SGHAT, CDR2 FQNNGV.

Many counts were recorded for this clonotype. The rearrangement joins TRBV7-9 to TRBJ2-3; D perhaps matches TRBD2 (5 bases). V lost 1 base, J lost 4 bases, and 9 bases lay in between. Germline CDR1 reads SEHNR; CDR2 reads FQNEAQ (reference sequence). The CDR3 runs to 14 residues. The CDR3 region is CASSLDSAADTQYF. In DNA form, the CDR3 reads TGTGCCAGCAGCTTAGATAGCGCTGCAGATACGCAGTATTTT.

This chain connects TRBV15 to TRBJ2-5; maybe TRBD2 (6 bases). This CDR3 is 14 amino acids long. The germline gives CDR1 LNHNV, CDR2 YYDKDF (reference sequence). V was cut by 1 base and J by 4 bases, with 10 bases left in between. For the CDR3, the DNA is TGTGCCACCAGCAGAGTTGCAGCGGGAGAGACCCAGTACTTC. This translates into CATSRVAAGETQYF.

The rearrangement joins TRBV20-1 to TRBJ2-3; no firm D call. V lost 1 base, J lost 6 bases, and 8 bases lay in between. The CDR3 has 12 amino acids. The germline V gene encodes CDR1 DFQATT and CDR2 SNEGSKA (reference sequence). CDR3 loop: CSARGQWDTQYF. DNA of the CDR3: TGCAGTGCTAGAGGCCAGTGGGATACGCAGTATTTT.

The chain has TRBV5-1 and TRBJ1-1; D gene ambiguous. V was pared by 4 bases and J by 3 bases, with 16 bases between. Germline values: CDR1 SGHRS, CDR2 YFSETQ. This CDR3 comprises 15 residues. The CDR3 DNA follows: TGCGCCAGCAGCCCAACCCGTGTCCCGGACACTGAAGCTTTCTTT. Translated: CASSPTRVPDTEAFF.

The V and J genes are TRBV6-5 and TRBJ1-2; D uncertain. CDR3 size: 13 residues. Germline V gene data show CDR1 as MNHEY and CDR2 as SVGAGI. V lost 8 bases, J lost 3 bases, and 13 bases lay in between. The CDR3 DNA is TGTGCCAGCGGGCAGGCACAAGACTATGGCTACACCTTC. This sequence encodes CASGQAQDYGYTF.

This clonotype was found once. The chain couples TRBV7-9 to TRBJ2-3, with a tentative D call TRBD2 (7 bases). The CDR3 runs 15 residues. Trimming removed 2 bases from V and 4 bases from J, with 13 bases in between. The germline V gene has CDR1 SEHNR and CDR2 FQNEAQ (reference sequence). CDR3 region: CASSLTGGPADTQYF. Written as DNA, the CDR3 is TGTGCCAGCAGCTTAACCGGGGGGCCTGCAGATACGCAGTATTTT.

This clonotype turned up a few times. The chain is built from TRBV7-2 and TRBJ1-5, with no clear D. V lost 4 bases and J lost 1, with 5 bases in between. This CDR3 spans 13 amino acids. Germline V gene data show CDR1 as SGHTA and CDR2 as FQGNSA. As DNA, the CDR3 is TGTGCCAGCAGCTCTGGGAGCAATCAGCCCCAGCATTTT. The encoded protein is CASSSGSNQPQHF. Drawing the rest from reference TRBV7-2 and TRBJ1-5, the complete variable domain is GAGVSQSPSNKVTEKGKDVELRCDPISGHTALYWYRQSLGQGLEFLIYFQGNSAPDKSGLPSDRFSAERTGGSVSTLTIQRTQQEDSAVYLCASSSGSNQPQHFGDGTRLSIL.

The V gene is TRBV4-1, the J gene TRBJ2-7; 8 bases align to TRBD1. Unmatched junction bases numbered 8, after V lost 4 bases and J lost 0 bases. CDR3 length equals 16 residues. CDR1 is MGHRA and CDR2 is YSYEKL in the germline V gene. CDR3 loop: CASSRDPGQVSYEQYF. The CDR3 DNA reads as TGCGCCAGCAGCCGGGACCCGGGACAGGTCTCCTACGAGCAGTACTTC.

This rearrangement joins TRBV20-1 to TRBJ2-1; 11 bases match TRBD2. The CDR3 extends over 14 amino acids. CDR1 and CDR2 from the germline V gene are DFQATT and SNEGSKA (reference sequence). Trimming removed 6 bases from V and 6 bases from J; junction bases left unmatched: 7. The CDR3 protein is CSAVSGGAGNEQFF. The CDR3 nucleotides are TGCAGTGCAGTTAGCGGGGGGGCAGGCAATGAGCAGTTCTTC.

CDR3: CASSPWSRPTDTQYF. CDR3 bases: TGTGCCAGCTCACCATGGTCCAGGCCCACAGATACGCAGTATTTT. The rearrangement links TRBV18 to TRBJ2-3; D not resolved. The CDR3 runs 15 residues. Germline V gene lookup returns CDR1 KGHSH and CDR2 LQKENI. V lost 2 bases to trimming and J lost 2 bases, with 11 bases between them.

This clonotype showed up just a few times. The chain combines TRBV7-8 with TRBJ2-5; D possibly corresponds to TRBD1 (5 bases). The CDR3 sequence is 17 residues long. CDR1 and CDR2 from the germline V gene are SGHVS and FQNEAQ. V lost 5 bases, J lost 1 base, and 20 bases lay in between. Written as DNA, the CDR3 is TGTGCCAGCAGCCTCCGCCTCACAGGAGCAACCCAAGAGACCCAGTACTTC. It codes for CASSLRLTGATQETQYF.

J is TRBJ1-3 and V is TRBV4-3; the D is unclear. The CDR3 is 12 residues long. The V gene's germline CDR1 is LGHNA and CDR2 YSLEER. Trimming removed 0 bases at V and 7 bases at J, with 4 bases between. The CDR3 spells CASSQDMNTIYF. DNA for the CDR3: TGCGCCAGCAGCCAAGACATGAACACCATATATTTT.

The chain links TRBV5-4 to TRBJ2-3; 8 bases map to TRBD1. With V trimmed by 3 bases and J by 0 bases, 3 bases remained unmatched. CDR1 is SGHNT and CDR2 is YYREEE in the germline V gene (reference sequence). The CDR3 runs to 15 residues. The chain's CDR3 is CASSYWTGSTDTQYF. The CDR3 DNA reads as TGTGCCAGCAGCTACTGGACAGGGAGCACAGATACGCAGTATTTT.

The rearrangement joins TRBV7-2 to TRBJ2-5; D remains unclear. V dropped 5 bases and J dropped 1 base, with 11 bases sitting between them. This CDR3 has 14 residues. Germline V lookup: CDR1 SGHTA, CDR2 FQGNSA. CDR3 DNA sequence: TGTGCCAGCAGCGAAAAAGTGGTCCAAGAGACCCAGTACTTC. Translated, it gives CASSEKVVQETQYF.

V and J are TRBV6-2 or TRBV6-3 and TRBJ2-2, with 11 bases lining up with TRBD2. The CDR3 runs to 16 residues. The V gene end was trimmed by 5 bases and the J gene end by 5 bases; junction bases not matched to a gene: 7. Germline V lookup: CDR1 MNHEY, CDR2 SVGEGT. CDR3 DNA: TGTGCCAGCAGTAAACTAGCGGGAGTAGGAACCGGGGAGCTGTTTTTT. Its protein product is CASSKLAGVGTGELFF.

There are a few counts of this clonotype. The genes are TRBV7-2 and TRBJ1-3, with D perhaps matching TRBD1 (5 bases). The CDR3 is 13 residues long. CDR1 SGHTA and CDR2 FQGNSA come from the germline V gene. V was clipped by 5 bases and J by 4 bases, with 9 bases between them. CDR3 sequence: CASSPGPGNTIYF. The DNA of the CDR3 is TGTGCCAGCAGCCCGGGGCCCGGAAACACCATATATTTT.